This T cell receptor (beta chain) stems from a study of blood T cell repertoires in COVID-19. CDR3 length: 15 amino acids. The germline V gene encodes CDR1 SGHTS and CDR2 YDEGEE. V shed 0 bases, J shed 2 bases, and the junction held 0 bases outside the gene matches. TCRdb's table, derived via immunoSEQ multiplex PCR, lists solely in-frame clones and lacks some. The repertoire consists of about 190,000 clones, with around four fifths occurring once and the leading ten covering roughly 2.9%. The source material was peripheral blood. The sequence derives from a man aged 45-65 years with active or convalescent COVID-19. This chain joins TRBV5-8 and TRBJ2-5, with TRBD2 matching 11 bases. The CDR3: CASSLGLAGQETQYF. The DNA for the CDR3 is TGTGCCAGCAGCTTGGGACTAGCGGGGCAAGAGACCCAGTACTTC. The full variable domain, its missing parts supplied by reference TRBV5-8 and TRBJ2-5, is EAGVTQSPTHLIKTRGQQATLRCSPISGHTSVYWYQQALGLGLQFLLWYDEGEERNRGNFPPRFSGRQFPNYSSELNVNALELEDSALYLCASSLGLAGQETQYFGPGTRLLVL.